This T cell receptor beta chain was observed in a study of blood T cells in healthy people across ages. Findings and caveats of the study: Higher diversity, along with more naive CD4+ cells, distinguished long-lived donors from aged donors. TCR beta diversity per million T cells fell roughly linearly with age.

About this clonotype itself: The antigen is not known.

Each sample had at least 6 million PBMCs isolated. Alongside a J-beta primer mix, a sample-barcoded 5' primer served in a second PCR lasting about 6 to 11 cycles. Using its own MiXCR run on the 5' RACE reads, TCRdb lists one record per CDR3 protein. The table lists about 580,000 distinct CDR3 sequences, less than 60% of them singletons. The clonotype was recovered from a man older than 75 in good health. The sequenced sample consisted of blood.

CDR3 DNA: TGTGCCAGCAGTCACACAGCGGAGAGGGCCAATGAGCAGTTCTTC. This translates into CASSHTAERANEQFF. The chain employs TRBV6-6 and TRBJ2-1; a possible D gene is TRBD2 (5 bases). The CDR3 is 15 amino acids. Germline V lookup: CDR1 MNHNY, CDR2 SVGAGI (reference sequence). V lost 5 bases and J lost 6, with 17 bases in between.